The sequence of this T cell receptor (beta chain) was determined in a study of blood T cell repertoires in COVID-19. About the study: Researchers got acute and convalescent COVID-19 samples from the United States, Italy and Spain. Nucleic acid was either cDNA or gDNA, and it came from T cells, B-cell-depleted T cells, or PBMCs.

Generated by immunoSEQ multiplex PCR, the TCRdb table keeps only in-frame clones and is missing some. Among 200,000 to 250,000 clones, 70% to 85% were seen once, and the ten largest hold around 1.5%. With 6 bases removed from V and 2 bases from J, the gap between germline ends came to 10 bases. The CDR3 totals 14 residues. Germline V CDR1 and CDR2: KGHSH, LQKENI. The chain employs TRBV18 and TRBJ1-4; possibly TRBD1 for D (5 bases). The source is a woman aged 40 to 49 who had recovered from COVID-19. The sample comprised peripheral blood. CDR3 nucleotides: TGTGCCAGCTCCTCGACAGAGACTAATGAAAAACTGTTTTTT. Protein sequence: CASSSTETNEKLFF.